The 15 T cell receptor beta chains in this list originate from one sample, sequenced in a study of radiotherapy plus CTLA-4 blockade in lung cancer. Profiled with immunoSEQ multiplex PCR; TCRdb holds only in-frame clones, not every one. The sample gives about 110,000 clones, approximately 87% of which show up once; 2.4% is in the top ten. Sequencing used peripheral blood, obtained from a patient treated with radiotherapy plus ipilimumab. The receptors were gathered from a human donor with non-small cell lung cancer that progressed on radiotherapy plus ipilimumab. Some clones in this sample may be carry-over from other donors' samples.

CDR3 nucleotides: TGTGCCATCAGCGAGGGGGGTGTCCCTACGCCTTTCTTT. Its protein product is CAISEGGVPTPFF. The chain has TRBV10-3 and TRBJ1-1, with D maybe TRBD1 (6 bases). Between the trimmed V and J ends, which lost 6 bases and 12 bases, there was a span of 20 bases. The CDR3 is 13 residues long. Germline CDR1 and CDR2: ENHRY and SYGVKD.

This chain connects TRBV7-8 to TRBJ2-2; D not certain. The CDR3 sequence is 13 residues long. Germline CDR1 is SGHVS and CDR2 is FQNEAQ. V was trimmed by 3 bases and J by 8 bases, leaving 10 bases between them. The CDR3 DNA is TGTGCCAGCAGCTTCCCTATGGCGGGGGAGCTGTTTTTT. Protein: CASSFPMAGELFF.

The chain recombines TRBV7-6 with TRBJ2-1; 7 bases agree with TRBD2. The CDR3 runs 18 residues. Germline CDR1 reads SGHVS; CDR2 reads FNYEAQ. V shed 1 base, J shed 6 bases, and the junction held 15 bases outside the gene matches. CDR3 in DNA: TGTGCCAGCAGCTTAGTAGGTCTACAAGCGGGGATGATCAATGAGCAGTTCTTC. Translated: CASSLVGLQAGMINEQFF.

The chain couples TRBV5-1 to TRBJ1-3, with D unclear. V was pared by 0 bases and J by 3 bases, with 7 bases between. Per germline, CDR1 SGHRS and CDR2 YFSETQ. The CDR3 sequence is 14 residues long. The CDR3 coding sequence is TGCGCCAGCAGCTTGGCGGATATTGGAAACACCATATATTTT. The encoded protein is CASSLADIGNTIYF.

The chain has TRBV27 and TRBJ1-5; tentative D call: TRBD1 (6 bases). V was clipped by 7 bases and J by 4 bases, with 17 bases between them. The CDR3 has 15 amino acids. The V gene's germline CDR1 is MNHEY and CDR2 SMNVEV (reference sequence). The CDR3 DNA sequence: TGTGCCAGCACCTCTACGGGGGCGGGAAATCAGCCCCAGCATTTT. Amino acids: CASTSTGAGNQPQHF.

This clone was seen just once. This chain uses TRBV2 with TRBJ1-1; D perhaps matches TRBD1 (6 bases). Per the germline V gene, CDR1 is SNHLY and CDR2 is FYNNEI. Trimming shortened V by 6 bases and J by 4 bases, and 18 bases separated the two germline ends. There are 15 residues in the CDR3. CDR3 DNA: TGTGCCAGCAGCCGGGGGCAGGCGATGATCACTGAAGCTTTCTTT. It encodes CASSRGQAMITEAFF. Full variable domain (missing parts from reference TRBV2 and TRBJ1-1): EPEVTQTPSHQVTQMGQEVILRCVPISNHLYFYWYRQILGQKVEFLVSFYNNEISEKSEIFDDQFSVERPDGSNFTLKIRSTKLEDSAMYFCASSRGQAMITEAFFGQGTRLTVV.

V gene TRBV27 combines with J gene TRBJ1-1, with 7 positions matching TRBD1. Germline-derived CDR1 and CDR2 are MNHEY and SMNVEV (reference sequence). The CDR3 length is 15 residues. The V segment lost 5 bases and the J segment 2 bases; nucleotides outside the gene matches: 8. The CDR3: CASSLNRGPNTEAFF. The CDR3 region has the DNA TGTGCCAGCAGTCTAAACAGGGGCCCAAACACTGAAGCTTTCTTT.

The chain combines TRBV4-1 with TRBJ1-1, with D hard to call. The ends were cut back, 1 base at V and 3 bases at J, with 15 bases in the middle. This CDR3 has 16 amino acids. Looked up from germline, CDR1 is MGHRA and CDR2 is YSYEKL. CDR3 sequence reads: CASSQAKGHQYTEAFF. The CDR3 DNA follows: TGCGCCAGCAGCCAAGCTAAAGGCCATCAGTACACTGAAGCTTTCTTT.

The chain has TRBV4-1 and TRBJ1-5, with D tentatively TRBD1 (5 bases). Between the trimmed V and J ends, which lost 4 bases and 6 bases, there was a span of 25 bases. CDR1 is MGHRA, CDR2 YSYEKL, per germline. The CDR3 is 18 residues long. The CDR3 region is CASSRGFKGAWEVQPQHF. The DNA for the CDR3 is TGCGCCAGCAGCCGGGGCTTTAAGGGAGCATGGGAGGTTCAGCCCCAGCATTTT.

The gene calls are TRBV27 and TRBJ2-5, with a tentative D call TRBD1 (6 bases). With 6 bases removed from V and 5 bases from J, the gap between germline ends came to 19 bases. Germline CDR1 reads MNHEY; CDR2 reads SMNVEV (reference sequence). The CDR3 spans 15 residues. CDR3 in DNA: TGTGCCAGCAGCCGTGGGGGCCCAACGATCGAGACCCAGTACTTC. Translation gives CASSRGGPTIETQYF.

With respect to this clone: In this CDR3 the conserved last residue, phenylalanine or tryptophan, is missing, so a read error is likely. Here the CDR3 DNA reads TGCGCCAGCACAACAGGGGAACGGACACCCCTCCACCTT. Amino acid sequence: CASTTGERTPLHL. The chain uses TRBV5-1 and TRBJ1-6, with 7 positions matching TRBD1. The CDR3 has 13 amino acids. Germline V gene data show CDR1 as SGHRS and CDR2 as YFSETQ. Unmatched junction bases numbered 8, after V lost 6 bases and J lost 11 bases.

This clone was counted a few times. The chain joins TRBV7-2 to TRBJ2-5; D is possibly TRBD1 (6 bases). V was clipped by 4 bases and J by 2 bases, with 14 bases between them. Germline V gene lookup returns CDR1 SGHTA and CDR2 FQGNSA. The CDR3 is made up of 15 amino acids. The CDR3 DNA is TGTGCCAGCAGCTCCGGACAGAGGTCGCAAGAGACCCAGTACTTC. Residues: CASSSGQRSQETQYF.

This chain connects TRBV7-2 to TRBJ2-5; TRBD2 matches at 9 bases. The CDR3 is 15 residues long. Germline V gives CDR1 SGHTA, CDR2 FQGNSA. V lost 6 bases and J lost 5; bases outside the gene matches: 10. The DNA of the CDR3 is TGTGCCAGCAGGTCACCCGGGACTAGCAAGGAGACCCAGTACTTC. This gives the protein CASRSPGTSKETQYF.

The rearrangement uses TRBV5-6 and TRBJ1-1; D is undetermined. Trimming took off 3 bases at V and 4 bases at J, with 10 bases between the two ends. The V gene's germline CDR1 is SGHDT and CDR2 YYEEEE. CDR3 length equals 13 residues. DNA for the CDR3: TGTGCCAGCAGCTGGGGATCGCGCACTGAAGCTTTCTTT. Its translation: CASSWGSRTEAFF.

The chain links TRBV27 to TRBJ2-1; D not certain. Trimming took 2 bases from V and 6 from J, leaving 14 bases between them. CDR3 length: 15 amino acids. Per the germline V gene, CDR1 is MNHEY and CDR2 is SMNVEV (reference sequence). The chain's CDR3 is CASSLGWAGPNEQFF. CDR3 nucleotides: TGTGCCAGCAGTTTAGGCTGGGCAGGCCCCAATGAGCAGTTCTTC.